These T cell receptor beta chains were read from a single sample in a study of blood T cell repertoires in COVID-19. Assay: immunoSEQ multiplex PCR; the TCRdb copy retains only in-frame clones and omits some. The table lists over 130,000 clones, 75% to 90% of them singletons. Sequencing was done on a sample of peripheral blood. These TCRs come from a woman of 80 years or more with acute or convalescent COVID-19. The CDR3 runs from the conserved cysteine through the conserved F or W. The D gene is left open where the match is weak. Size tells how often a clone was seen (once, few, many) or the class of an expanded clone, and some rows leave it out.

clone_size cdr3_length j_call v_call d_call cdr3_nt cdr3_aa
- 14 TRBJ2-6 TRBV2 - TGTGCCAGCAGATACGGCTCTGGGGCCAACGTCCTGACTTTC CASRYGSGANVLTF
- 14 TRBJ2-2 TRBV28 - TGTGCCAGCAGTTTTGGAGTTAACCCCGGGGAGCTGTTTTTT CASSFGVNPGELFF
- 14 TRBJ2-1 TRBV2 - TGTGCCAGCAGAGGGGACAACCTACAAGGGGAGCAGTTCTTC CASRGDNLQGEQFF
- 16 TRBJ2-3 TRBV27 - TGTGCCAGCAGTCCAACCGGGACACTTAGCACAGATACGCAGTATTTT CASSPTGTLSTDTQYF
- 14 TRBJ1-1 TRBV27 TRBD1 TGTGCCAGCAGTATGGGACAGATTCTCACTGAAGCTTTCTTT CASSMGQILTEAFF
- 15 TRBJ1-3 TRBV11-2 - TGTGCCAGCAGAACCTCGGGAGTCTCTGGAAACACCATATATTTT CASRTSGVSGNTIYF
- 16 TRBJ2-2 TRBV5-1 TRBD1 TGCGCCAGCAGCTTCGAGGGACAGGGGAACACCGGGGAGCTGTTTTTT CASSFEGQGNTGELFF
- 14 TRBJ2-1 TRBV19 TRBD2 TGTGCCAGTTACGGCGGGAGGTGGTACAATGAGCAGTTCTTC CASYGGRWYNEQFF
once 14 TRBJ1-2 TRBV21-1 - TGTGCCAGCAGCCTTCAGGAGGGGAAGAATGGCTACACCTTC CASSLQEGKNGYTF
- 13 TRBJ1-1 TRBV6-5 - TGTGCCAGCAGCCGGGACTTAAACACTGAAGCTTTCTTT CASSRDLNTEAFF
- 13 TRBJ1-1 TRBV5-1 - TGCGCCAGCAGCCTACAGGAGAACACTGAAGCTTTCTTT CASSLQENTEAFF
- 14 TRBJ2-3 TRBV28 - TGTGCCAGCAGATTAGATAGCCCCCCAGATACGCAGTATTTT CASRLDSPPDTQYF
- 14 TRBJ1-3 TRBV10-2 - TGCGCCAGCAGGCCACAGGGAAGTGGAAACACCATATATTTT CASRPQGSGNTIYF